These T cell receptor beta chains were read from a single sample in a study of blood T cell repertoires in COVID-19. Measured with immunoSEQ multiplex PCR; TCRdb has only the in-frame clones, and not every one. The data hold more than 20,000 clones, with around 90% observed a single time. Sample: peripheral blood. The receptor source for this set is a man aged 65 to 85 with acute or convalescent COVID-19. CDR3s include the opening cysteine and the closing phenylalanine or tryptophan. A D gene is named only where the DNA matches it firmly. Some rows mark clone size as missing; the rest say once, few, many or name a class of expanded clone.

V gene: TRBV27
clone size: once
J gene: TRBJ1-2
D gene: TRBD1
CDR3 DNA: TGTGCCAGCAGTTTATTGAGGACAGGTGGCTACACCTTC
CDR3 protein: CASSLLRTGGYTF

V gene: TRBV5-6
clone size: .
J gene: TRBJ2-4
D gene: .
CDR3 DNA: TGTGCCAGCAGCTGGGGCGGAGGGAACGCCAAAAACATTCAGTACTTC
CDR3 protein: CASSWGGGNAKNIQYF

V gene: TRBV10-3
clone size: .
J gene: TRBJ2-7
D gene: TRBD2
CDR3 DNA: TGTGCCAGCGGCCCGGGGGGGGAGCAGTACTTC
CDR3 protein: CASGPGGEQYF

V gene: TRBV14
clone size: .
J gene: TRBJ2-7
D gene: TRBD1
CDR3 DNA: TGTGCCAGCAGCGCTATCGGGACAGGGGTTTTGGGCTACGAGCAGTACTTC
CDR3 protein: CASSAIGTGVLGYEQYF

V gene: TRBV19
clone size: .
J gene: TRBJ1-1
D gene: .
CDR3 DNA: TGTGCCAGTAGTATACGCCCCCAGGTAATGAACACTGAAGCTTTCTTT
CDR3 protein: CASSIRPQVMNTEAFF

V gene: TRBV19
clone size: .
J gene: TRBJ2-3
D gene: TRBD2
CDR3 DNA: TGTGCCAGTAGTATCGCGGCGGGAGACGTTGATACGCAGTATTTT
CDR3 protein: CASSIAAGDVDTQYF

V gene: TRBV27
clone size: .
J gene: TRBJ2-7
D gene: TRBD2
CDR3 DNA: TGTGCCAGCAGTTCCCGAGCGGGAAGGGCCTACGAGCAGTACTTC
CDR3 protein: CASSSRAGRAYEQYF

V gene: TRBV29-1
clone size: .
J gene: TRBJ1-1
D gene: .
CDR3 DNA: TGCAGCGTTGAAGTGTTGGGAGGTGGCACTGAAGCTTTCTTT
CDR3 protein: CSVEVLGGGTEAFF

V gene: TRBV6-2/TRBV6-3
clone size: .
J gene: TRBJ2-7
D gene: .
CDR3 DNA: TGTGCCAGCAGTTACCCGAAGGCGGGAATCTCCTACGAGCAGTACTTC
CDR3 protein: CASSYPKAGISYEQYF

V gene: TRBV29-1
clone size: .
J gene: TRBJ2-1
D gene: TRBD1
CDR3 DNA: TGCAGCGTAGCCGGGACAGCATCCTACAATGAGCAGTTCTTC
CDR3 protein: CSVAGTASYNEQFF

V gene: TRBV5-4
clone size: .
J gene: TRBJ2-1
D gene: TRBD2
CDR3 DNA: TGTGCCAGCAGCTTGCCGGGACTAGGTGGTGAGCAGTTCTTC
CDR3 protein: CASSLPGLGGEQFF

V gene: TRBV9
clone size: .
J gene: TRBJ2-7
D gene: TRBD2
CDR3 DNA: TGTGCCAGCAGCGTGAATAGCGGGAGCTCCTACGAGCAGTACTTC
CDR3 protein: CASSVNSGSSYEQYF

V gene: TRBV18
clone size: once
J gene: TRBJ2-7
D gene: .
CDR3 DNA: TGTGCCAGCTCACCCGACAGATCCTACGAGCAGTACTTC
CDR3 protein: CASSPDRSYEQYF

V gene: TRBV18
clone size: few
J gene: TRBJ1-3
D gene: .
CDR3 DNA: TGTGCCAGCTCACATATAACAGGGCAACGCTCTGGAAACACCATATATTTT
CDR3 protein: CASSHITGQRSGNTIYF

V gene: TRBV6-5
clone size: .
J gene: TRBJ2-7
D gene: TRBD1
CDR3 DNA: TGTGCCAGCAGTAACAGGGGAATCTCCTACGAGCAGTACTTC
CDR3 protein: CASSNRGISYEQYF

V gene: TRBV28
clone size: .
J gene: TRBJ1-4
D gene: TRBD1
CDR3 DNA: TGTGCCAGCCGGGCAGACAGGGCGTTGAGGGAAAAACTGTTTTTT
CDR3 protein: CASRADRALREKLFF

V gene: TRBV6-6
clone size: once
J gene: TRBJ1-2
D gene: TRBD1
CDR3 DNA: TGTGCCAGCAGACCTCCGGGACAGGGAACGGTTGGCTACACCTTC
CDR3 protein: CASRPPGQGTVGYTF

V gene: TRBV18
clone size: once
J gene: TRBJ1-6
D gene: .
CDR3 DNA: TGTGCCAGCTCACCTCGGGACATCGATAATTCACCCCTCCACTTT
CDR3 protein: CASSPRDIDNSPLHF

V gene: TRBV3-1/TRBV3-2
clone size: .
J gene: TRBJ1-3
D gene: .
CDR3 DNA: TGTGCCAGCAGCCAAGCCCAGGGTTCCGGAAACACCATATATTTT
CDR3 protein: CASSQAQGSGNTIYF

V gene: TRBV7-6
clone size: once
J gene: TRBJ1-4
D gene: .
CDR3 DNA: TGTGCCAGCAGCTTCTCTGGACGAGGAGGTGAAAAACTGTTTTTT
CDR3 protein: CASSFSGRGGEKLFF

V gene: TRBV7-9
clone size: .
J gene: TRBJ1-2
D gene: .
CDR3 DNA: TGTGCCAGCAGCTTTCGCGACTCCTCCCAACATGGCTACACCTTC
CDR3 protein: CASSFRDSSQHGYTF

V gene: TRBV3-1/TRBV3-2
clone size: .
J gene: TRBJ1-3
D gene: .
CDR3 DNA: TGTGCCAGCAGCCAAGTCACAGGCTCTGGAAACACCATATATTTT
CDR3 protein: CASSQVTGSGNTIYF

V gene: TRBV28
clone size: .
J gene: TRBJ2-7
D gene: .
CDR3 DNA: TGTGCCAGCAGTTTAGGTAGCTACGAGCAGTACTTC
CDR3 protein: CASSLGSYEQYF

V gene: TRBV4-1
clone size: .
J gene: TRBJ2-1
D gene: TRBD2
CDR3 DNA: TGCGCCAGCAGCTATGGACTAGCGGGAATCGGAGACTCCTACAATGAGCAGTTCTTC
CDR3 protein: CASSYGLAGIGDSYNEQFF

V gene: TRBV28
clone size: .
J gene: TRBJ1-4
D gene: .
CDR3 DNA: TGTGCCAGCAGTCGACAGTTAAATGAAAAACTGTTTTTT
CDR3 protein: CASSRQLNEKLFF

V gene: TRBV5-1
clone size: .
J gene: TRBJ2-3
D gene: .
CDR3 DNA: TGCGCCAGCAGCCAGGAGGCCACAGATACGCAGTATTTT
CDR3 protein: CASSQEATDTQYF

V gene: TRBV2
clone size: .
J gene: TRBJ2-5
D gene: .
CDR3 DNA: TGTGCCAGCAGCGGACCCGGGGGAGAGACCCAGTACTTC
CDR3 protein: CASSGPGGETQYF

V gene: TRBV7-3
clone size: .
J gene: TRBJ2-5
D gene: TRBD2
CDR3 DNA: TGTGCCAGCAGCCCGACGGGACTACAAGAGACCCAGTACTTC
CDR3 protein: CASSPTGLQETQYF

V gene: TRBV29-1
clone size: .
J gene: TRBJ2-1
D gene: .
CDR3 DNA: TGCAGCGTTGATGGAGTCTACAATGAGCAGTTCTTC
CDR3 protein: CSVDGVYNEQFF

V gene: TRBV6-6
clone size: .
J gene: TRBJ2-1
D gene: TRBD2
CDR3 DNA: TGTGCCAGCTCCGGGACTAGCGGGAATGAGCAGTTCTTC
CDR3 protein: CASSGTSGNEQFF

V gene: TRBV5-1
clone size: once
J gene: TRBJ2-5
D gene: TRBD2
CDR3 DNA: TGCGCCAGCAGCTTGGGACTAGCGGGAGAGACTGGGGAGACCCAGTACTTC
CDR3 protein: CASSLGLAGETGETQYF

V gene: TRBV9
clone size: .
J gene: TRBJ1-2
D gene: .
CDR3 DNA: TGTGCCAGCAGCGCCGGAGACGAATCCTATGGCTACACCTTC
CDR3 protein: CASSAGDESYGYTF

V gene: TRBV21-1
clone size: .
J gene: TRBJ2-7
D gene: .
CDR3 DNA: TGTGCCAGCAGCAAAGGGCGGCAGGAGGTCGTCAACGAGCAGTACTTC
CDR3 protein: CASSKGRQEVVNEQYF

V gene: TRBV7-3
clone size: .
J gene: TRBJ1-1
D gene: .
CDR3 DNA: TGTGCCAGCAGCGACGGACATCTAACTGAAGCTTTCTTT
CDR3 protein: CASSDGHLTEAFF

V gene: TRBV7-3
clone size: .
J gene: TRBJ2-7
D gene: TRBD1
CDR3 DNA: TGTGCCAGCAACTCCGGGACAGGGGACGAGCAGTACTTC
CDR3 protein: CASNSGTGDEQYF

V gene: TRBV27
clone size: .
J gene: TRBJ1-2
D gene: .
CDR3 DNA: TGTGCCAGCAGTTTAAGAGGTTATGGCTACACCTTC
CDR3 protein: CASSLRGYGYTF

V gene: TRBV12-3/TRBV12-4
clone size: .
J gene: TRBJ2-7
D gene: .
CDR3 DNA: TGTGCCAGCAGCTCGGACAGCTCCTACGAGCAGTACTTC
CDR3 protein: CASSSDSSYEQYF

V gene: TRBV6-5
clone size: .
J gene: TRBJ1-5
D gene: TRBD1
CDR3 DNA: TGTGCCAGCAAGATCCAACAGGGGAGCAATCAGCCCCAGCATTTT
CDR3 protein: CASKIQQGSNQPQHF

V gene: TRBV28
clone size: .
J gene: TRBJ2-1
D gene: .
CDR3 DNA: TGTGCCAGCGCAAGCCAGGGTAGTGGCTACAATGAGCAGTTCTTC
CDR3 protein: CASASQGSGYNEQFF

V gene: TRBV6-5
clone size: .
J gene: TRBJ2-3
D gene: TRBD2
CDR3 DNA: TGTGCCAGCAACCCGACTAGCGGGGCGACAGATACGCAGTATTTT
CDR3 protein: CASNPTSGATDTQYF

V gene: TRBV7-2
clone size: few
J gene: TRBJ2-7
D gene: .
CDR3 DNA: TGTGCCAGCAGCTTACACTTGGGGCGCGAGCAGTACTTC
CDR3 protein: CASSLHLGREQYF

V gene: TRBV6-5
clone size: once
J gene: TRBJ2-1
D gene: .
CDR3 DNA: TGTGCCAGCAGTTTAGGGGTGGGTTGGAATGAGCAGTTCTTC
CDR3 protein: CASSLGVGWNEQFF

V gene: TRBV4-1
clone size: .
J gene: TRBJ2-1
D gene: TRBD2
CDR3 DNA: TGCGCCAGCAGCGCACTAGCGGAGCTCTACAATGAGCAGTTCTTC
CDR3 protein: CASSALAELYNEQFF

V gene: TRBV11-2
clone size: few
J gene: TRBJ1-6
D gene: .
CDR3 DNA: TGTGCCAGCAGCACGGGGGGTCCCCTCCACTTT
CDR3 protein: CASSTGGPLHF

V gene: TRBV10-1
clone size: .
J gene: TRBJ2-7
D gene: .
CDR3 DNA: TGCGCCAGCAGTGAGTCTCAGACCGGGGGAAAATACGAGCAGTACTTC
CDR3 protein: CASSESQTGGKYEQYF

V gene: TRBV11-2
clone size: .
J gene: TRBJ2-2
D gene: .
CDR3 DNA: TGTGCCAGCACCTTTAACGGCGGGGCCCTCCAAGGGGAGCTGTTTTTT
CDR3 protein: CASTFNGGALQGELFF

V gene: TRBV7-2
clone size: .
J gene: TRBJ2-2
D gene: TRBD2
CDR3 DNA: TGTGCCAGCAGCTTCAGGACTAGCGGGGCCGGGGAGCTGTTTTTT
CDR3 protein: CASSFRTSGAGELFF